This T cell receptor beta chain was obtained from a study of Ad26.COV2.S vaccination and SARS-CoV-2 variants. Study details: Donor got 5x10^10 or 1x10^11 viral particles of Ad26.COV2.S. Whole-study results and caveats: Substantial response breadth was reportedly seen for spike-specific CD8+ and CD4+ T cells after vaccination. Total T cell responses may have been underestimated by the TCR breadth and depth analyses.

Treatment specified: 15 to 20 received Ad26.COV2.S at low or high dose, single or two shots; about 5 received placebo; per-sample allocation not given. Day 63 after the first vaccine or placebo injection was the time point for sampling. Whoever gave the sample was an adult aged 18-55 years in Boston. The CDR3 sequence is 13 residues long. Trimming took 1 base from V and 5 from J, leaving 9 bases between them. Germline CDR1 reads SGHRS; CDR2 reads YFSETQ. Assay used: immunoSEQ multiplex PCR; TCRdb lists only in-frame clones, some missing. The sample gives around 450,000 clones, 80% to 95% of which show up once; roughly an eighth is in the top ten. About this clone: Its target is not known.

The receptor comes from a person aged 18 to 65 who received the Ad26.COV2.S COVID-19 vaccine or a placebo. The rearrangement joins TRBV5-1 to TRBJ2-5; TRBD1 might be the D (6 bases). Source: peripheral blood, taken in a trial of Ad26.COV2.S vaccine versus placebo. The CDR3: CASSLTGLETQYF. The CDR3 DNA sequence: TGCGCCAGCAGCTTGACAGGGTTGGAGACCCAGTACTTC.